One sample yielded the 21 T cell receptor beta chains listed below, sequenced in a study of CD8 T cells in ankylosing spondylitis. Study-wide results and caveats: About 8 highly homologous variants made up a TCR beta motif that seemed to typify ankylosing spondylitis blood.

These receptors' targets are unknown. In TCRdb, the 5' RACE reads were re-called with MiXCR into one record per CDR3 protein. The table includes over 700,000 distinct CDR3 sequences, around 17% detected once. The sequenced sample consisted of blood, either unsorted or a sorted T cell fraction (not recorded which). The receptors were gathered from a male donor with ankylosing spondylitis.

Ten or more counts support this clonotype. The rearrangement uses TRBV18 and TRBJ1-2, with a tentative D call TRBD1 (6 bases). Germline CDR1 is KGHSH and CDR2 is LQKENI. CDR3 length: 11 residues. V dropped 8 bases and J dropped 8 bases, with 12 bases sitting between them. The DNA for the CDR3 is TGTGCCAGCGCCGGGGGCGGAGGCTACACCTTC. It specifies CASAGGGGYTF.

The chain employs TRBV9 and TRBJ2-1; TRBD2 matches at 7 bases. V lost 0 bases and J lost 5; bases outside the gene matches: 8. The germline V gene encodes CDR1 SGDLS and CDR2 YYNGEE. The CDR3 runs 16 residues. CDR3 nucleotide sequence: TGTGCCAGCAGCGTAGAGGGAGGGTATTTGGACAATGAGCAGTTCTTC. Translation gives CASSVEGGYLDNEQFF.

This clonotype was recorded at least ten times. The rearrangement links TRBV5-6 to TRBJ2-7, with TRBD2 as a possible D gene (6 bases). V dropped 0 bases and J dropped 2 bases, with 9 bases sitting between them. The CDR3 has 14 residues. The V gene's germline CDR1 is SGHDT and CDR2 YYEEEE. This chain's CDR3 is CASSLGGDTYEQYF. CDR3 DNA: TGTGCCAGCAGCTTGGGGGGGGATACCTACGAGCAGTACTTC. The full variable domain, in which reference TRBV5-6 and TRBJ2-7 provide the parts outside the CDR3, is DAGVTQSPTHLIKTRGQQVTLRCSPKSGHDTVSWYQQALGQGPQFIFQYYEEEERQRGNFPDRFSGHQFPNYSSELNVNALLLGDSALYLCASSLGGDTYEQYFGPGTRLTVT.

V and J are TRBV9 and TRBJ2-7; TRBD1 matches 7 bases. Germline loops: CDR1 SGDLS, CDR2 YYNGEE. The V gene end was trimmed by 5 bases and the J gene end by 7 bases; junction bases not matched to a gene: 15. The CDR3 length is 15 residues. The CDR3 DNA reads TGTGCCAGCAGTCCACGACAGGGTGGTAAGGAAGAGCAGTACTTC. Translation: CASSPRQGGKEEQYF.

This clonotype was found many times. Germline and junction disagree at one end, which may indicate a read error. This chain joins TRBV7-9 and TRBJ2-7, with no clear D. Germline loops: CDR1 SEHNR, CDR2 FQNEAQ (reference sequence). The CDR3 consists of 12 residues. CDR3 DNA: TGCGCCAGCAGCCTCGAATCCTACGAGCAGTACTTC. Translation gives CASSLESYEQYF.

Notes on this clonotype: In this CDR3 the conserved last residue, phenylalanine or tryptophan, is missing, so a read error is likely. In DNA, the CDR3 is TGCAGTGCCCCCCAGTCAACACAGGGCACGAACACTGAAGCTTTCATT. Protein sequence: CSAPQSTQGTNTEAFI. The V and J genes are TRBV20-1 and TRBJ1-1; D perhaps matches TRBD1 (6 bases). Per germline, CDR1 DFQATT and CDR2 SNEGSKA (reference sequence). CDR3 size: 16 residues. Trimming pared 6 bases from V and 1 base from J, leaving 21 bases between.

In its sample, this clonotype was seen a few times. The genes are TRBV6-2 or TRBV6-3 and TRBJ2-1; D gene uncertain. Deletions cut 3 bases from V and 7 bases from J, with 16 bases between. Per germline, CDR1 MNHEY and CDR2 SVGEGT. The CDR3 length is 15 residues. The CDR3 loop is CASSYARAYGNEQFF. The CDR3 coding sequence is TGTGCCAGCAGTTATGCAAGGGCCTACGGGAATGAGCAGTTCTTC.

The chain employs TRBV15 and TRBJ2-3; D remains ambiguous. The CDR3 has 16 residues. Germline V gene lookup returns CDR1 LNHNV and CDR2 YYDKDF (reference sequence). Trimming left V 6 bases short and J 2 bases short, with 18 bases between. The CDR3 spells CATSETRLDNTDTQYF. The CDR3 DNA sequence: TGTGCCACCAGTGAAACCCGGCTTGATAACACAGATACGCAGTATTTT.

This clonotype has just a few counts. The V and J genes are TRBV9 and TRBJ2-1; 13 positions match TRBD2. This CDR3 is built from 17 residues. Trimming removed 4 bases from V and 8 bases from J; junction bases left unmatched: 12. Germline CDR1 SGDLS, CDR2 YYNGEE. The CDR3 is CASSPRTSGSRGDEQFF. Here the CDR3 DNA reads TGTGCCAGCAGCCCCCGGACTAGCGGGAGTCGGGGGGATGAGCAGTTCTTC. Supplemented by reference TRBV9 and TRBJ2-1, the full variable domain reads DSGVTQTPKHLITATGQRVTLRCSPRSGDLSVYWYQQSLDQGLQFLIQYYNGEERAKGNILERFSAQQFPDLHSELNLSSLELGDSALYFCASSPRTSGSRGDEQFFGPGTRLTVL.

This chain uses TRBV9 with TRBJ2-7; 8 bases line up with TRBD1. The CDR3 spans 15 residues. V gave up 4 bases and J gave up 3 bases; unmatched junction bases: 9. Germline V gene lookup returns CDR1 SGDLS and CDR2 YYNGEE. The CDR3 DNA sequence: TGTGCCAGCAGCTTAACCGGACAGGGCCTCTACGAGCAGTACTTC. Amino acids: CASSLTGQGLYEQYF.

V and J are TRBV10-3 and TRBJ2-1, with a tentative D call TRBD2 (5 bases). The CDR3 has 13 amino acids. Trimming cost V 10 bases and J 4 bases, with 14 bases left between them. Germline V gene data show CDR1 as ENHRY and CDR2 as SYGVKD. The CDR3 region has the DNA TGTGCCACTCGGGGTACAACGTACAATGAGCAGTTCTTC. Its translation is CATRGTTYNEQFF.

V is TRBV12-3 or TRBV12-4 and J is TRBJ2-1, with 11 positions matching TRBD2. This CDR3 comprises 18 residues. Germline trimming cut 5 bases from V and 0 bases from J; bases unmatched to any gene: 9. CDR3 residues: CASSATSGRESSYNEQFF. CDR3 in DNA: TGTGCCAGCAGTGCAACTAGCGGGAGAGAGAGCTCCTACAATGAGCAGTTCTTC.

This clonotype was seen more than once but under ten times. The CDR3 protein is CASSLEASGSNSYEQYF. The CDR3 bases are TGCGCCAGCAGCTTGGAGGCTAGCGGCTCTAACTCCTACGAGCAGTACTTC. V usage is TRBV5-1 and J usage is TRBJ2-7, with TRBD2 matching over 7 bases. The CDR3 runs 17 residues. Germline V gene sequence: CDR1 SGHRS, CDR2 YFSETQ. V lost 0 bases, J lost 0 bases, and 9 bases stayed unmatched.

In the case of this clonotype: Its ends do not fully match the called genes, so a read error is possible. The chain combines TRBV7-8 with TRBJ2-7; a possible D gene is TRBD2 (5 bases). Germline V CDR1 and CDR2: SGHVS, FQNEAQ. The CDR3 consists of 15 residues. The CDR3 reads CASSSGIRRTYEQYF. CDR3 in DNA: TGTGCCAGCAGCTCCGGGATCCGAAGGACGTACGAGCAATACTTC.

This sequence joins TRBV20-1 and TRBJ2-5; 9 nucleotides align to TRBD2. Trimming removed 3 bases from V and 4 bases from J; junction bases left unmatched: 6. The CDR3 loop spans 14 amino acids. The germline CDR1 and CDR2 sequences are DFQATT and SNEGSKA (reference sequence). The CDR3 reads CSARSSGRGETQYF. DNA for the CDR3: TGCAGTGCTAGGAGTAGCGGGAGAGGAGAGACCCAGTACTTC.

This clonotype was recorded at least ten times. The V call is TRBV4-1, the J call TRBJ2-7; weak D call: TRBD1 (6 bases). The V end lost 4 bases, the J end lost 5 bases, and 18 bases lay between the germline ends. Germline V CDR1 and CDR2: MGHRA, YSYEKL. CDR3 size: 15 residues. CDR3 in DNA: TGCGCCAGCAGCCCCTCCCCCGGGACAAAAAACGAGCAGTACTTC. Its translation is CASSPSPGTKNEQYF.

CDR3 in DNA: TGTGCCAGCAGTTTACGCGAGGAGAGCAATCAGCCCCAGCATTTT. Translation gives CASSLREESNQPQHF. The rearrangement joins TRBV12-3 or TRBV12-4 to TRBJ1-5, with D hard to call. The CDR3 covers 15 residues. Between the trimmed V and J ends, which lost 2 bases and 1 base, there was a span of 9 bases.

The rearrangement links TRBV5-1 to TRBJ1-1; D call uncertain. Germline V CDR1 and CDR2: SGHRS, YFSETQ. V lost 0 bases to trimming and J lost 7 bases, with 10 bases between them. The CDR3 covers 13 residues. The CDR3 nucleotides read TGCGCCAGCAGCTTGGATCGCCGTGGTGAAGCTTTCTTT. Its translation: CASSLDRRGEAFF.

This clonotype was seen more than once but under ten times. The chain links TRBV12-3 or TRBV12-4 to TRBJ2-5, with 7 bases matching TRBD2. Trimming cost V 7 bases and J 5 bases; bases outside gene matches: 7. The CDR3 contains 13 residues. The CDR3 here is CASTPAGVETQYF. The CDR3 nucleotides read TGTGCCAGCACCCCGGCGGGGGTGGAGACCCAGTACTTC.

This clonotype was detected ten times or more. The rearrangement links TRBV10-3 to TRBJ2-5; 9 bases match TRBD1. CDR3 size: 15 residues. The germline gives CDR1 ENHRY, CDR2 SYGVKD. V dropped 0 bases and J dropped 4; count of bases not matched to a gene: 3. CDR3 nucleotides: TGTGCCATCAGTGAGTCTGGACAGGGGATAGAGACCCAGTACTTC. Translation: CAISESGQGIETQYF.

There are a few counts of this clonotype. V gene TRBV5-1 combines with J gene TRBJ2-7; maybe TRBD1 (6 bases). Germline V CDR1 and CDR2: SGHRS, YFSETQ. The ends were cut back, 5 bases at V and 5 bases at J, with 17 bases in the middle. The CDR3 totals 14 residues. The CDR3 reads CASRRDNPSHEQYF. The DNA for the CDR3 is TGCGCCAGCAGGAGGGACAACCCGAGCCACGAGCAGTACTTC.